This entry concerns a single T cell receptor beta chain. Its antigen is not identified. The data originate from a study of shared clonotypes between healthy human individuals. Sequencing was performed with immunoSEQ multiplex PCR; in TCRdb, only in-frame clones are kept and a portion is missing. The sample has over a million clones, roughly 96% seen once; the top ten hold about 1%. Study observations and caveats: It was the few donors that limited the genetic and exposure-history diversity represented.

V lost 0 bases, J lost 3 bases, and 6 bases stayed unmatched. The CDR3 covers 17 residues. Germline CDR1 and CDR2: SGHRS and YFSETQ. The V and J genes are TRBV5-1 and TRBJ2-2; 9 bases line up with TRBD2. The clonotype was recovered from a young man in good health. Sequencing was carried out using naive CD4+ T cells sorted from blood. As to subset: CD45RA+ positively selected. The CDR3 loop reads CASSLELAGLYTGELFF. The CDR3 bases are TGCGCCAGCAGCTTGGAACTAGCGGGTTTGTACACCGGGGAGCTGTTTTTT.